The rows below give T cell receptor beta chains drawn from one sample of a study of cytomegalovirus exposure and HLA in healthy donors. TCRdb's copy holds only in-frame clones and misses some; the assay was immunoSEQ multiplex PCR. This sample yields about 150,000 clones, of which about 86% are seen a single time; over 1.5% belongs to the top ten. The sample was PBMCs. Source of these receptors: a woman between 18 and 29 years old in good health and CMV-seronegative. Each CDR3 is given without its conserved first and last residue. Size is stated for part of the rows, as once, few or many counts, or as a class when the clone is expanded.

TRBJ1-2 | TRBV5-1 | - | ASSLRTGAGYT
TRBJ2-1 | TRBV5-1 | - | ASSLAARLGDEQF
TRBJ1-5 | TRBV27 | - | ASSWRGDQPQH
TRBJ2-7 | TRBV27 | - | ASSWGRWGYEQY
TRBJ2-1 | TRBV5-6 | few | ASSSVRTSGSLGEQF
TRBJ1-2 | TRBV29-1 | - | SVEDGGVGGGGYGYT
TRBJ2-7 | TRBV30 | few | AWRRGRPYEQY
TRBJ2-7 | TRBV28 | once | ASYSAASSYEQY
TRBJ2-7 | TRBV9 | - | ASSVTSGYAYEQY
TRBJ1-6 | TRBV15 | - | ATSRVLGGWNSPPH
TRBJ2-7 | TRBV6-5 | - | ASSLTSGGLEQY
TRBJ1-1 | TRBV18 | - | ASSPVRRGGMNTEAF
TRBJ1-5 | TRBV7-9 | once | ASSSGNQPQH
TRBJ1-6 | TRBV7-2 | - | ASSGRQGARSPLH
TRBJ2-5 | TRBV2 | - | ASVQMVAGETQY
TRBJ1-2 | TRBV29-1 | once | SVARGQGGNLGGYT
TRBJ2-7 | TRBV6-5 | - | ASSPPGQVAREQY
TRBJ2-1 | TRBV5-5 | - | ASSFFWTLGGNEQF
TRBJ2-7 | TRBV7-2 | - | ASSWRLAGGLQY
TRBJ2-2 | TRBV29-1 | few | SVEQRSGELF
TRBJ1-3 | TRBV9 | - | ASSAQDNPGNTIY
TRBJ1-2 | TRBV6-5 | - | ASSRTGFNYGYP